This TCR beta chain was profiled in a study of shared clonotypes between healthy human individuals. The protocol was immunoSEQ multiplex PCR, while the TCRdb copy is restricted to in-frame clones and leaves out a portion. The sample has some 1.4 million clones; roughly 95% are singletons. Into CD45RA+ naive and CD45RA-negative memory subsets, the CD4+ cells were split. With 2 bases clipped from V and 5 bases from J, the junction kept 8 bases outside the gene matches. Germline values: CDR1 SGHTS, CDR2 YDEGEE. This CDR3 comprises 15 residues. V gene TRBV5-8 combines with J gene TRBJ2-7, with 9 bases that match TRBD1. The sequence derives from a young man in good health. Sequenced sample: naive CD4+ T cells sorted from blood. The subset is: CD45RA+ positively selected. The CDR3 region is CASSLGQGRPNEQYF. The CDR3, as DNA: TGTGCCAGCAGCTTAGGACAGGGGAGGCCCAACGAGCAGTACTTC.